This T cell receptor beta chain appears in the sequencing data of a study of CD8+ T cells in alopecia areata. The CDR3 loop spans 17 amino acids. Trimming at V came to 0 bases and at J to 7 bases, leaving 10 bases not matched to a gene. Germline V gene sequence: CDR1 SGHTA, CDR2 FQGNSA. Alopecia areata patients had lesional scalp punch biopsies and peripheral blood taken from them. The sequencing template was cDNA reverse transcribed from extracted RNA. The data were produced by immunoSEQ multiplex PCR, yet TCRdb's version contains in-frame clones alone and is incomplete. The table shows 130,000 to 150,000 clones, with roughly 46% occurring only once.

The sequence came from a human donor with alopecia areata. This material consisted of CD4+ T cells sorted from blood, taken at week 0. The rearrangement joins TRBV7-2 to TRBJ2-4, with 9 positions matching TRBD1. CDR3 in amino acids: CASSLARSGTGLNIQYF. The CDR3 region has the DNA TGTGCCAGCAGCTTAGCGCGTTCCGGGACAGGGTTGAACATTCAGTACTTC.